The source of this T cell receptor beta chain is a study of blood T cell repertoires in COVID-19. Study at large: Material from acute and convalescent COVID-19 was sourced from the United States, Italy and Spain.

The junction had 6 bases not matched to a gene; V was cut back by 3 bases and J by 7 bases. The germline V gene has CDR1 SGDLS and CDR2 YYNGEE. This CDR3 is built from 14 residues. Clones were sequenced by immunoSEQ multiplex PCR, and TCRdb holds only the in-frame ones, with some missing. This table holds about 160,000 clones, roughly 84% found once. The chain combines TRBV9 with TRBJ1-5; 8 positions match TRBD1. The specimen was peripheral blood. This TCR was sampled from a woman older than 75 with active or convalescent COVID-19. The CDR3 DNA follows: TGTGCCAGCAGCGCAACAGGGGGAGAGCAGCCCCAGCATTTT. Translation gives CASSATGGEQPQHF.